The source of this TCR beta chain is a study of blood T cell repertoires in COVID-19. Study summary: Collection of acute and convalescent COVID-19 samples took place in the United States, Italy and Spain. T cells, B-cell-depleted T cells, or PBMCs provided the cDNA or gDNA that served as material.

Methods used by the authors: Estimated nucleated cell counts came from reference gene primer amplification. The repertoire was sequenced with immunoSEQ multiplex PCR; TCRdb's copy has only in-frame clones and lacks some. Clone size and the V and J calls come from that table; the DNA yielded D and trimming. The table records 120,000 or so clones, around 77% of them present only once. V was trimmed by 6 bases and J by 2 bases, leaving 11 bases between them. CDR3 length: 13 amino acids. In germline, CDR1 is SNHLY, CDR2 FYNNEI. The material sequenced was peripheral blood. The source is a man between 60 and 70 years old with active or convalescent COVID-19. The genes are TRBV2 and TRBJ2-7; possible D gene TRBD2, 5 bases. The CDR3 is CASSERLTYEQYF. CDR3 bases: TGTGCCAGCAGCGAACGACTAACCTACGAGCAGTACTTC.